This T cell receptor beta chain was found in a study of CD8 T cells in Susac syndrome. The study sequenced TCR beta in blood CD8+ and CD4+ T cells. It was negative isolation that provided the CD8+ and CD4+ T cells, whereas TEMRA cells were enriched by FACS. An input of about 0.5 to 1 ug of RNA was subjected to reverse transcription using random hexamers. Amplification of TCR beta CDR3 was carried out by immunoSEQ multiplex PCR, which covered 54 Vbeta and 13 Jbeta segments. TCRdb fed the immunoSEQ multiplex PCR reads into MiXCR, producing one record per CDR3 protein. Of 190,000 or so distinct CDR3 sequences in the sample, about 95% are singletons; the top ten hold 0.093%. The sequencing input was CD4+ T cells from PBMCs. The sequence was collected from a human donor with multiple sclerosis.

The CDR3 sequence is CSALAYATNEKLFF. CDR3 sequence (DNA): TGCAGTGCGCTTGCCTATGCAACTAATGAAAAACTGTTTTTT. The V call is TRBV20-1, the J call TRBJ1-4, with unresolved D. Per germline, CDR1 DFQATT and CDR2 SNEGSKA (reference sequence). This CDR3 is built from 14 residues. Deletions cut 6 bases from V and 0 bases from J, with 11 bases between.